The clone carrying this T cell receptor (beta chain) was recorded many times. Its antigen remains unknown. A template switching step contributed a universal primer site, while unique molecular identifiers were present in the cDNA. Each CDR3 protein is one row after TCRdb ran MiXCR on the 5' RACE reads. The sample carries hundreds of thousands of distinct CDR3 sequences, 7% recorded once. The CDR3 spans 14 residues. Per the germline V gene, CDR1 is WSHSY and CDR2 is SAAADI. The V end was cut by 3 bases, the J end by 5 bases, with 13 bases between. This record comes from a study of identical twins. Findings and limits, study-wide: Zero-insertion results could be subject to partial confounding by invariant MAIT and iNKT cells.

There were only healthy Caucasians among the donors. Another study also made use of these data, one on yellow fever vaccine responses in identical twins.

Sequenced input: memory (CD45RO+) T cells sorted from blood. The chain has TRBV10-2 and TRBJ2-5; D unclear. The TCR sequence derives from a woman younger than 35 in good health. The DNA of the CDR3 is TGCGCCAGCAGTGAATGGGAAGAACCGGAGACCCAGTACTTC. Protein product: CASSEWEEPETQYF.